This TCR beta chain was recorded in a study of shared clonotypes between healthy human individuals. Study outcomes and limitations: Clonotype sharing levels among donors were expected to vary with sequencing depth.

TCRdb's table, derived via immunoSEQ multiplex PCR, lists solely in-frame clones and lacks some. The profile shows around 1.9 million clones, 93% of them singletons. Per the germline V gene, CDR1 is SGDLS and CDR2 is YYNGEE. The CDR3 spans 17 residues. Trimming cost V 0 bases and J 3 bases; bases outside gene matches: 10. Notes on this clone: The antigen is unknown.

The naive CD8 fraction comprised CD45RO-negative cells positively selected for CCR7 and excluded terminally differentiated effector memory CD45RA+ cells. The sequenced material came from naive CD8+ T cells from PBMCs. V usage is TRBV9 and J usage is TRBJ1-1; 8 bases match TRBD1. The clonotype was recovered from a man between 18 and 29 years old in good health. Some clones in this sample may be carry-over from other donors' samples. The CDR3 sequence: CASSVVPRGQLDTEAFF. The CDR3 DNA sequence: TGTGCCAGCAGCGTAGTGCCCAGGGGGCAACTTGACACTGAAGCTTTCTTT.